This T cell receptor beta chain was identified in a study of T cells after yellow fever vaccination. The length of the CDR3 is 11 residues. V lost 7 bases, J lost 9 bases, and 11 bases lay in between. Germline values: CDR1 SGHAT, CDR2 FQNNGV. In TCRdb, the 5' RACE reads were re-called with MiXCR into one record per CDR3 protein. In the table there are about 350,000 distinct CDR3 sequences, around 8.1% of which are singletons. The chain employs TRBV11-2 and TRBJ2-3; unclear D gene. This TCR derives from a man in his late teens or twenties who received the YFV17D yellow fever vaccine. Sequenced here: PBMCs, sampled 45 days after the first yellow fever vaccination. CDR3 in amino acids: CASTSVGTQYF. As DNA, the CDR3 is TGTGCCAGCACCTCCGTTGGGACGCAGTATTTT.